These 24 T cell receptor beta chains were sequenced from one sample in a study of tumor and adjacent non-tumor tissue in lung cancer. RNA was extracted from bulk tissue without any cell sorting. The library came from three nested PCR rounds adapted from ARM-PCR protocols. TCRdb reanalysed the multiplex PCR reads using MiXCR and keeps one entry per CDR3 protein. The table includes about 200,000 distinct CDR3 sequences, 71% detected once. Sequenced input: lung tumor tissue. These receptors were collected from a man aged 55 to 70 with non-small cell lung cancer.

Points on this clonotype: A much larger clonotype is one base distant, so this may be a read error. The chain employs TRBV11-2 and TRBJ2-3, with TRBD2 matching 12 bases. The CDR3 consists of 16 residues. Germline values: CDR1 SGHAT, CDR2 FQNNGV. CDR3 sequence reads: CASSLLTSGRRDTHYF. DNA of the CDR3: TGTGCCAGCAGCTTATTAACTAGCGGGAGGAGAGATACGCACTATTTT.

In the case of this clonotype: This may come from a read error, since a much larger clone is one base off. This chain links TRBV4-3 with TRBJ2-1; 10 positions match TRBD2. J gave up 7 bases and V 4 bases, and 7 bases lay outside the gene matches. Per the germline V gene, CDR1 is LGHNA and CDR2 is YSLEER. The CDR3 has 15 amino acids. This chain's CDR3 is CASSRTISGRNEQFF. In DNA, the CDR3 is TGCGCCAGCAGCCGAACGATTAGCGGGAGGAATGAGCAGTTCTTC.

The chain has TRBV20-1 and TRBJ2-1, with 10 bases matching TRBD2. From germline, CDR1 is DFQATT and CDR2 SNEGSKA (reference sequence). After removal of 4 bases from V and 6 bases from J, the junction contained 6 bases not matched to a gene. This CDR3 has 14 amino acids. The CDR3 loop reads CSATEGLASNEQFF. CDR3 DNA sequence: TGCAGTGCTACCGAGGGACTAGCGTCCAATGAGCAGTTCTTC.

The J gene is TRBJ2-5, the V gene TRBV6-5; a possible D gene is TRBD2 (5 bases). The CDR3 sequence is 15 residues long. CDR1 is MNHEY, CDR2 SVGAGI, per germline. V lost 0 bases to trimming and J lost 4 bases, with 12 bases between them. As DNA, the CDR3 is TGTGCCAGCAGTTACTCAACCCTGGCGGGAGAGACCCAGTACTTC. This sequence encodes CASSYSTLAGETQYF.

In its sample, this clonotype was seen once. The CDR3 does not close with the conserved phenylalanine or tryptophan, likely indicating a read error. The DNA is omitted, as the CDR3 cannot be located on it reliably, and the CDR3 follows TCRdb's listing. J is TRBJ2-7 and V is TRBV20-1. The CDR3 totals 13 residues, both ends included. Per the germline V gene, CDR1 is DFQATT and CDR2 is SNEGSKA (reference sequence). This CDR3 is CSANSVTWGEQYI.

This clonotype was found a few times. The chain uses TRBV24-1 and TRBJ2-7, with TRBD2 as a possible D gene (5 bases). The CDR3 totals 13 residues. Germline V gives CDR1 KGHDR, CDR2 SFDVKD. The V gene lost 2 bases and the J gene lost 5 bases, with 9 bases spanning the gap. CDR3 region: CATSDSSGNEQYF. Written as DNA, the CDR3 is TGTGCCACCAGTGATTCATCCGGGAACGAGCAGTACTTC.

Comments on this clonotype: One base away lies a much larger clone, so this may be a sequencing read error. This chain uses TRBV10-2 with TRBJ1-2, with 11 bases matching TRBD1. Trimming at V came to 4 bases and at J to 7 bases, leaving 8 bases not matched to a gene. This CDR3 comprises 15 residues. Per germline, CDR1 WSHSY and CDR2 SAAADI. CDR3: CASSGNGQGATGYTF. DNA for the CDR3: TGCGCCAGCAGTGGGAACGGACAGGGGGCTACTGGCTACACCTTC.

The chain carries TRBV18 and TRBJ2-3, with D perhaps matching TRBD2 (5 bases). Germline loops: CDR1 KGHSH, CDR2 LQKENI. This CDR3 comprises 16 residues. Trimming removed 5 bases at V and 5 bases at J, with 20 bases between. The chain's CDR3 is CASSSSLGFGKDTQYF. The CDR3, as DNA: TGTGCCAGCTCAAGTTCCCTCGGATTCGGGAAAGATACGCAGTATTTT.

This clonotype was seen only a few times. The genes are TRBV20-1 and TRBJ1-5; 7 nucleotides align to TRBD1. V lost 1 base and J lost 7; bases outside the gene matches: 10. The CDR3 is made up of 15 amino acids. Germline CDR1 reads DFQATT; CDR2 reads SNEGSKA (reference sequence). The CDR3 region is CSARGGGNVGQPQHF. The CDR3 DNA sequence: TGCAGTGCTAGAGGAGGGGGCAACGTAGGACAGCCCCAGCATTTT.

This clonotype was counted many times. This chain uses TRBV5-8 with TRBJ1-1; D is undetermined. CDR1 SGHTS and CDR2 YDEGEE come from the germline V gene. This CDR3 is 14 amino acids long. Deletions cut 6 bases from V and 6 bases from J, with 18 bases between. CDR3 DNA sequence: TGTGCCAGCACCCCAAGGACCTTCCGGCCTGAAGCTTTCTTT. It is translated as CASTPRTFRPEAFF. The entire variable domain, with the rest obtained from reference TRBV5-8 and TRBJ1-1, is as follows: EAGVTQSPTHLIKTRGQQATLRCSPISGHTSVYWYQQALGLGLQFLLWYDEGEERNRGNFPPRFSGRQFPNYSSELNVNALELEDSALYLCASTPRTFRPEAFFGQGTRLTVV.

A word on this clonotype: One end of the junction does not line up with germline, which may come from a read error. The chain uses TRBV4-2 and TRBJ2-7; a weak D match, TRBD2 (6 bases). The CDR3 length is 18 residues. The germline V gene has CDR1 LGHNA and CDR2 YNFKEQ. The CDR3 sequence: CASSPSWSSGGGTYEQYF. CDR3 DNA sequence: TGTGCCAGCAGCCCATCCTGGTCCAGTGGCGGCGGGACGTACGAGCAATACTTC.

Of note for this clonotype: Possible read error: a much larger clone is one base away. The V gene is TRBV12-3 or TRBV12-4, the J gene TRBJ2-1, with a weak D call TRBD1 (5 bases). CDR3 length: 15 amino acids. Trimming pared 9 bases from V and 0 bases from J, leaving 15 bases between. The chain's CDR3 is CASKGPLNSYNEQFF. The CDR3 DNA reads TGTGCCAGTAAGGGGCCGCTGAACTCCTACAATGAGCAGTTCTTC.

Comment on this clonotype: A much larger clone differs by one base, so this may be a read error. The V call is TRBV4-2, the J call TRBJ1-5; no clear D. CDR3 length: 13 amino acids. The V end was cut by 0 bases, the J end by 4 bases, with 4 bases between. From germline, CDR1 is LGHNA and CDR2 YNFKEQ. The CDR3: CASSQDRNQPQHF. CDR3 nucleotides: TGTGCCAGCAGCCAAGATCGGAATCAGCCCCAGCATTTT.

Regarding this clonotype: A much larger clone lies a single base off, so this may be a read error. Since the CDR3 does not end with the conserved phenylalanine or tryptophan, this likely comes from a read error. The chain employs TRBV6-1 and TRBJ2-5; D is unresolved. The V end was cut by 5 bases, the J end by 5 bases, with 18 bases between. The CDR3 spans 15 residues. Germline loops: CDR1 MNHNS, CDR2 SASEGT. The CDR3: CASSRPGQPWETQYL. In DNA form, the CDR3 reads TGTGCCAGCAGTCGACCGGGCCAACCCTGGGAGACCCAGTACCTC.

The J gene is TRBJ2-7, the V gene TRBV20-1; D possibly corresponds to TRBD1 (5 bases). Trimming removed 0 bases from V and 6 bases from J, with 18 bases in between. The CDR3 contains 15 residues. The germline gives CDR1 DFQATT, CDR2 SNEGSKA (reference sequence). CDR3 residues: CSARDPQGWDGEQYF. The CDR3 nucleotides are TGCAGTGCTAGAGACCCTCAGGGATGGGATGGCGAGCAGTACTTC.

Note on this clonotype: At one boundary the junction diverges from the germline segment, which might be a read error. This chain connects TRBV6-1 to TRBJ2-3; the match to TRBD2 covers 8 bases. The CDR3 covers 16 residues. Germline V gene data show CDR1 as MNHNS and CDR2 as SASEGT. The CDR3 loop is CVSSAGLAFSTDTQYF. CDR3 DNA: TGTGTCAGCAGTGCCGGACTAGCCTTTAGCACAGATACGCAGTATTTT.

The chain employs TRBV11-1 and TRBJ2-1, with unresolved D. From germline, CDR1 is SGHAT and CDR2 FQDESV (reference sequence). The CDR3 consists of 13 residues. V lost 5 bases, J lost 7 bases, and 12 bases lay in between. CDR3 sequence (DNA): TGTGCCAGCAGCGCAACCCTTCGGAATGAGCAGTTCTTC. Protein product: CASSATLRNEQFF.

This clonotype was picked up many times. The chain uses TRBV11-2 and TRBJ2-3, with 10 bases aligning to TRBD1. The CDR3 totals 16 residues. Germline V gene data show CDR1 as SGHAT and CDR2 as FQNNGV. Germline trimming cut 3 bases from V and 3 bases from J; bases unmatched to any gene: 6. CDR3 coding DNA: TGTGCCAGCAGCTTCAGGAGGGGACAGGGGACAGATACGCAGTATTTT. Protein sequence: CASSFRRGQGTDTQYF.

Comments on this clonotype: A read error is likely, as this CDR3 ends without the conserved phenylalanine or tryptophan. The gene calls are TRBV29-1 and TRBJ2-7; 10 nucleotides line up with TRBD2. The germline gives CDR1 SQVTM, CDR2 ANQGSEA. CDR3 length: 15 residues. After removal of 4 bases from V and 7 bases from J, the junction contained 13 bases not matched to a gene. CDR3 in DNA: TGCAGCGTTGTTATCCGAGCGGGAGGGCCTGGTGAGCAGTACTCC. It codes for CSVVIRAGGPGEQYS.

About this clonotype: A read error may explain this, as a much larger clone is one base away. The CDR3 region is CASSQDGDSYSLLHF. In DNA, the CDR3 is TGTGCCAGCAGCCAAGATGGGGACAGCTATTCACTCCTCCACTTT. The V and J genes are TRBV4-2 and TRBJ1-6; 7 nucleotides match TRBD1. The CDR3 length is 15 residues. Germline CDR1 reads LGHNA; CDR2 reads YNFKEQ.

The chain employs TRBV6-6 and TRBJ2-1; 8 nucleotides align to TRBD2. The CDR3 runs to 15 residues. V lost 5 bases and J lost 3; bases outside the gene matches: 6. Germline V gene sequence: CDR1 MNHNY, CDR2 SVGAGI (reference sequence). The CDR3 nucleotides read TGTGCCAGCAGTGGGAGCGGGAGTATCTACAATGAGCAGTTCTTC. It translates to CASSGSGSIYNEQFF.

With regard to this clonotype: This likely comes from a read error, as the CDR3 has no conserved phenylalanine or tryptophan at its end. The chain carries TRBV20-1 and TRBJ1-5; tentative D call: TRBD1 (5 bases). CDR3 length equals 16 residues. Germline CDR1 and CDR2: DFQATT and SNEGSKA (reference sequence). The CDR3 spells CSATILGVRGNRPQHV. The CDR3 DNA reads as TGCAGTGCTACGATACTAGGGGTACGGGGCAATCGGCCCCAGCATGTT.

Points on this clonotype: The junction differs from germline at one of its ends, possibly a read error. The V and J genes are TRBV4-3 and TRBJ1-1; tentative D call: TRBD1 (5 bases). Germline V CDR1 and CDR2: LGHNA, YSLEER. This CDR3 contains 15 residues. The CDR3 is CASSQGGDLNIEAFF. The CDR3, as DNA: TGCGCCAGCAGCCAAGGGGGGGACTTGAACATTGAAGCTTTCTTT.

This clonotype was detected only once. At one end, the junction sequence differs from germline, possibly due to a read error. V is TRBV24-1 and J is TRBJ2-7, with TRBD2 matching over 7 bases. Germline V CDR1 and CDR2: KGHDR, SFDVKD. This CDR3 has 14 residues. The CDR3 nucleotides are TGTACCACCTCCCAACCGGGACTACCTTACGTGCAGTACTTC. It yields the protein CTTSQPGLPYVQYF.